This TCR beta chain was documented in a study of shared clonotypes between healthy human individuals. Study overall: Donor ages ranged 18 to 49 years: a couple of women, a few men. Findings of the study overall: Some naive CD4 clonotypes, roughly 4.8%, turned up in common across four donors.

Naive CD8 cells lacked CD45RO and underwent positive selection for CCR7, leaving out terminally differentiated effector memory CD45RA+ cells. All donors were healthy HIV-negative adults lacking recent acute infections or vaccinations. This CDR3 has 16 residues. With V trimmed by 2 bases and J by 8 bases, 14 bases remained unmatched. From germline, CDR1 is GTSNPN and CDR2 SVGIG (reference sequence). This clone was picked up one time. Its antigen remains unknown. Each PCR replicate from the sorted subsets contained about 200 ng DNA, which is about 31,000 T cell genomes. Profiled with immunoSEQ multiplex PCR; TCRdb holds only in-frame clones, not every one. Among 760,000 or so clones, 90% to 98% were seen once, and the ten largest hold about 0.21%.

The V gene is TRBV30, the J gene TRBJ2-1; 8 bases match TRBD2. Sequences were obtained from naive CD8+ T cells sorted from blood. This TCR was sampled from a man aged 30 to 45 in good health. As DNA, the CDR3 is TGTGCCTGGAGTCCACCCGTCCTGGCGGGGGGCGATGAGCAGTTCTTC. It specifies CAWSPPVLAGGDEQFF.